What follows are 26 T cell receptor beta chains derived from one specimen sequenced in a study of low-dose radiotherapy and immunotherapy resistance in tumors. Time point indicated: before trial treatment. Gene-specific TRAV and TRBV primers were used for first-strand cDNA, covering alpha and beta chains. With a constant-region primer and a V-primer adapter, TCRs were subjected to roughly 18 PCR cycles of amplification. TCRdb recomputed calls from the reads with MiXCR, one row per CDR3 protein. The profile covers 75,000 to 95,000 distinct CDR3 sequences, with approximately 17% appearing a single time and 5% to 6.5% taken by the ten largest. Specimen: PBMCs, collected before treatment. The origin of the receptors is a male donor with prostate cancer.

This clonotype was detected many times. The gene calls are TRBV7-9 and TRBJ2-7; D uncertain. Germline loops: CDR1 SEHNR, CDR2 FQNEAQ (reference sequence). The CDR3 runs 11 residues. V lost 3 bases and J lost 4, with 4 bases in between. CDR3 residues: CASSFDYEQYF. In nucleotides, the CDR3 is TGTGCCAGCAGCTTTGATTACGAGCAGTACTTC. The whole variable domain, remainder taken from reference TRBV7-9 and TRBJ2-7, is DTGVSQNPRHKITKRGQNVTFRCDPISEHNRLYWYRQTLGQGPEFLTYFQNEAQLEKSRLLSDRFSAERPKGSFSTLEIQRTEQGDSAMYLCASSFDYEQYFGPGTRLTVT.

A word on this clonotype: A far larger clone differs by one base, so this is likely a read error. The rearrangement joins TRBV6-6 to TRBJ2-3; 12 positions match TRBD2. The CDR3 has 16 amino acids. CDR1 and CDR2 (germline): MNHNY, SVGAGI (reference sequence). V gave up 6 bases and J gave up 4 bases; unmatched junction bases: 8. CDR3 protein: CASSTLAGGPPDTQYF. The CDR3 nucleotides read TGTGCCAGCAGCACCCTAGCGGGGGGGCCACCAGATACGCAGTATTTT.

This clonotype was seen at least ten times. The chain joins TRBV2 to TRBJ2-2; no definite D call. The CDR3 spans 12 residues. Trimming removed 4 bases at V and 3 bases at J, with 3 bases between. Germline loops: CDR1 SNHLY, CDR2 FYNNEI. CDR3 bases: TGTGCCAGCAGTGTATACACCGGGGAGCTGTTTTTT. Protein sequence: CASSVYTGELFF.

This clonotype was observed many times. This chain links TRBV30 with TRBJ1-1; 9 bases align to TRBD1. Germline V CDR1 and CDR2: GTSNPN, SVGIG (reference sequence). CDR3 length equals 14 residues. The J segment lost 3 bases and the V segment lost 8 bases, leaving 10 bases of the junction unmatched. The CDR3 is CASTPWTGDTEAFF. CDR3 in DNA: TGTGCCAGTACACCCTGGACAGGGGACACTGAAGCTTTCTTT.

V is TRBV20-1 and J is TRBJ2-7, with unresolved D. Germline V lookup: CDR1 DFQATT, CDR2 SNEGSKA (reference sequence). Deletions cut 1 base from V and 4 bases from J, with 11 bases between. This CDR3 contains 13 residues. The CDR3 region has the DNA TGCAGTGCTAGAGCGAGTAAGCATTACGAGCAGTACTTC. Amino acids: CSARASKHYEQYF.

This clonotype was counted ten times or more. The J gene is TRBJ2-7, the V gene TRBV18, with 9 positions matching TRBD1. The CDR3 loop spans 16 amino acids. Germline values: CDR1 KGHSH, CDR2 LQKENI. After removal of 6 bases from V and 2 bases from J, the junction contained 11 bases not matched to a gene. The CDR3 coding sequence is TGTGCCAGCTCGAGAACGACAGGGGGTCTCGCCTACGAGCAGTACTTC. Its protein is CASSRTTGGLAYEQYF.

Many counts were recorded for this clonotype. The chain has TRBV15 and TRBJ1-2, with D maybe TRBD1 (5 bases). The length of the CDR3 is 16 residues. CDR1 and CDR2 (germline): LNHNV, YYDKDF (reference sequence). The V end lost 0 bases, the J end lost 0 bases, and 11 bases lay between the germline ends. Here the CDR3 DNA reads TGTGCCACCAGCAGAGACCGAACGACAGCTAACTATGGCTACACCTTC. Protein: CATSRDRTTANYGYTF.

To note about this clonotype: This likely traces to a read error, being one base from a far larger clone. The chain combines TRBV18 with TRBJ2-7; TRBD2 agrees at 7 bases. CDR1 and CDR2 (germline): KGHSH, LQKENI. This CDR3 has 14 residues. With V trimmed by 10 bases and J by 7 bases, 16 bases remained unmatched. The CDR3 nucleotides read TGTGCCATCAGTGATGGACTAGACCGCCAGGAGCAGTACTTC. Protein: CAISDGLDRQEQYF. Full variable domain (rest looked up from reference TRBV18 and TRBJ2-7): NAGVMQNPRHLVRRRGQEARLRCSPMKGHSHVYWYRQLPEEGLKFMVYLQKENIIDESGMPKERFSAEFPKEGPSILRIQQVVRGDSAAYFCAISDGLDRQEQYFGPGTRLTVT.

This clonotype was seen ten or more times. The rearrangement uses TRBV20-1 and TRBJ2-3; D is ambiguous. V was trimmed by 0 bases and J by 0 bases, leaving 13 bases between them. The CDR3 is 16 amino acids. The germline V gene encodes CDR1 DFQATT and CDR2 SNEGSKA (reference sequence). The CDR3 DNA reads TGCAGTGCTAGAGATAATAAGAAACTTAGCACAGATACGCAGTATTTT. This gives the protein CSARDNKKLSTDTQYF.

This clonotype was recorded once. This may be a read error, as it is one base from a much larger clone. The gene calls are TRBV20-1 and TRBJ1-5; D remains ambiguous. The germline V gene has CDR1 DFQATT and CDR2 SNEGSKA (reference sequence). Deletions cut 4 bases from V and 1 base from J, with 8 bases between. The CDR3 extends over 13 amino acids. The CDR3 loop reads CSANYVSNQPQHF. The CDR3 nucleotides read TGCAGTGCTAACTACGTAAGCAATCAGCCCCAGCATTTT.

This clonotype has a count of ten or more. The V gene is TRBV7-2, the J gene TRBJ2-2, with TRBD2 identical over 7 bases. The CDR3 consists of 15 residues. Trimming cost V 3 bases and J 2 bases; bases outside gene matches: 3. In germline, CDR1 is SGHTA, CDR2 FQGNSA. The CDR3, as DNA: TGTGCCAGCAGCTTCGGGGGGACTAACACCGGGGAGCTGTTTTTT. Translating gives CASSFGGTNTGELFF. The full variable domain, in which reference TRBV7-2 and TRBJ2-2 provide the parts outside the CDR3, is GAGVSQSPSNKVTEKGKDVELRCDPISGHTALYWYRQSLGQGLEFLIYFQGNSAPDKSGLPSDRFSAERTGGSVSTLTIQRTQQEDSAVYLCASSFGGTNTGELFFGEGSRLTVL.

This clonotype was found many times. This sequence joins TRBV11-3 and TRBJ2-3, with D hard to call. This CDR3 comprises 17 residues. The germline V gene encodes CDR1 SGHNT and CDR2 YENEEA. V lost 0 bases to trimming and J lost 0 bases, with 13 bases between them. CDR3 coding DNA: TGTGCCAGCAGCTTAGATTCCGGTTCACTGAGCACAGATACGCAGTATTTT. Translating it yields CASSLDSGSLSTDTQYF.

This clonotype was found many times. The V and J genes are TRBV5-4 and TRBJ2-7; a possible D gene is TRBD2 (5 bases). Trimming removed 1 base from V and 2 bases from J, with 7 bases in between. Germline V lookup: CDR1 SGHNT, CDR2 YYREEE (reference sequence). The CDR3 is 13 residues long. CDR3 region: CASSLSGAYEQYF. CDR3 nucleotide sequence: TGTGCCAGCAGCTTGAGCGGAGCCTACGAGCAGTACTTC.

Concerning this clonotype itself: Given a far larger clone just one base away, this is likely a sequencing read error. The V gene is TRBV7-2, the J gene TRBJ2-1; D call uncertain. Germline V gene lookup returns CDR1 SGHTA and CDR2 FQGNSA. This CDR3 is 14 amino acids long. V was cut by 2 bases and J by 13 bases, with 18 bases left in between. DNA of the CDR3: TGTGCCAGCAGCTTATTTGCTAGTGTGGAGACCCAGTTCTTC. Translation: CASSLFASVETQFF.

This clonotype occurred many times. The CDR3 DNA reads TGTGCCAGCAAGAACGTCGGGGGATTAGATACGCAGTATTTT. It encodes CASKNVGGLDTQYF. V is TRBV6-2 or TRBV6-3 and J is TRBJ2-3; tentatively, D is TRBD2 (6 bases). This CDR3 region has 14 residues. Germline-derived CDR1 and CDR2 are MNHEY and SVGEGT. Trimming shortened V by 7 bases and J by 5 bases, and 16 bases separated the two germline ends.

This clonotype showed up many times. The chain joins TRBV20-1 to TRBJ2-7, with 7 positions matching TRBD1. The ends lost 1 base at V and 0 bases at J; junction bases unmatched: 0. CDR1 DFQATT and CDR2 SNEGSKA come from the germline V gene (reference sequence). The CDR3 is 13 residues long. CDR3 sequence reads: CSARAGGSYEQYF. In DNA, the CDR3 is TGCAGTGCTAGAGCAGGGGGCTCCTACGAGCAGTACTTC.

This clonotype was counted many times. The chain recombines TRBV28 with TRBJ2-7, with 7 bases matching TRBD1. The V gene end was trimmed by 8 bases and the J gene end by 2 bases; junction bases not matched to a gene: 9. This CDR3 region has 14 residues. The germline V gene encodes CDR1 MDHEN and CDR2 SYDVKM. CDR3 DNA sequence: TGTGCCAGCCGGGACAGTCGGTCCGCCTACGAGCAGTACTTC. Its protein product is CASRDSRSAYEQYF.

This clonotype was counted many times. This chain links TRBV20-1 with TRBJ2-7; D is unresolved. This CDR3 comprises 13 residues. Germline assignment: CDR1 DFQATT and CDR2 SNEGSKA (reference sequence). Trimming took off 0 bases at V and 0 bases at J, with 6 bases between the two ends. The chain's CDR3 is CSARETSSYEQYF. The CDR3 DNA is TGCAGTGCTAGAGAAACAAGCTCCTACGAGCAGTACTTC.

This clonotype was observed at least ten times. J is TRBJ2-2 and V is TRBV19, with D unclear. V gave up 3 bases and J gave up 1 base, with 6 bases separating them. This CDR3 is built from 14 residues. Germline loops: CDR1 LNHDA, CDR2 SQIVND (reference sequence). The CDR3 nucleotides are TGTGCCAGTAGTATTCTACGGAACACCGGGGAGCTGTTTTTT. Amino acids: CASSILRNTGELFF.

This clonotype was seen at least ten times. This chain connects TRBV20-1 to TRBJ2-3; the match to TRBD2 covers 10 bases. The length of the CDR3 is 14 residues. The ends lost 6 bases at V and 7 bases at J; junction bases unmatched: 10. CDR1 and CDR2 (germline): DFQATT, SNEGSKA (reference sequence). The CDR3 region has the DNA TGCAGTGCAAGCGTAGCGGGGGGCACGTATACGCAGTATTTT. Translated, it gives CSASVAGGTYTQYF.

CDR3 region: CASSLARGSEQYF. DNA of the CDR3: TGTGCCAGCAGTTTAGCTCGGGGTTCCGAGCAGTACTTC. The chain uses TRBV28 and TRBJ2-7, with a possible D match to TRBD2 (5 bases). Germline V gene data show CDR1 as MDHEN and CDR2 as SYDVKM. V was clipped by 2 bases and J by 6 bases, with 11 bases between them. This CDR3 contains 13 residues. Drawing the rest from reference TRBV28 and TRBJ2-7, the complete variable domain is DVKVTQSSRYLVKRTGEKVFLECVQDMDHENMFWYRQDPGLGLRLIYFSYDVKMKEKGDIPEGYSVSREKKERFSLILESASTNQTSMYLCASSLARGSEQYFGPGTRLTVT.

The sample holds many counts of this clonotype. The V call is TRBV5-5, the J call TRBJ2-5, with 7 bases matching TRBD2. The CDR3 loop spans 15 amino acids. Germline V gene data show CDR1 as SGHKS and CDR2 as YYEKEE (reference sequence). J gave up 4 bases and V 5 bases, and 11 bases lay outside the gene matches. CDR3 sequence reads: CASSLGEGLGETQYF. The DNA of the CDR3 is TGTGCCAGCAGTCTGGGGGAGGGCCTTGGAGAGACCCAGTACTTC.

This clonotype occurred many times. The J gene is TRBJ1-1, the V gene TRBV7-2; TRBD1 is a possible D gene (6 bases). Germline assignment: CDR1 SGHTA and CDR2 FQGNSA. V lost 3 bases, J lost 1 base, and 9 bases lay in between. The CDR3 contains 14 residues. CDR3 coding DNA: TGTGCCAGCAGCTTGGGGGGGGCGAACACTGAAGCTTTCTTT. This translates into CASSLGGANTEAFF. Full variable domain (rest looked up from reference TRBV7-2 and TRBJ1-1): GAGVSQSPSNKVTEKGKDVELRCDPISGHTALYWYRQSLGQGLEFLIYFQGNSAPDKSGLPSDRFSAERTGGSVSTLTIQRTQQEDSAVYLCASSLGGANTEAFFGQGTRLTVV.

This clonotype was picked up a small number of times. The CDR3 nucleotides are TGTGCCAGCAGTTACGGATCACAGGGTTTGGACAATGAGCAGTTCTTC. Amino acid sequence: CASSYGSQGLDNEQFF. The V gene is TRBV6-5, the J gene TRBJ2-1, with TRBD1 as a possible D gene (6 bases). The germline gives CDR1 MNHEY, CDR2 SVGAGI. The CDR3 covers 16 residues. Trimming left V 2 bases short and J 5 bases short, with 16 bases between.

This clonotype was detected many times. The genes are TRBV12-3 or TRBV12-4 and TRBJ1-5; possibly TRBD1 for D (6 bases). This CDR3 contains 16 residues. V dropped 1 base and J dropped 1 base, with 11 bases sitting between them. CDR3 sequence reads: CASSLGGGQSNQPQHF. CDR3 coding DNA: TGTGCCAGCAGTTTAGGCGGGGGGCAGAGCAATCAGCCCCAGCATTTT.

There are many counts of this clonotype. V gene TRBV7-2 combines with J gene TRBJ1-1; D is ambiguous. This CDR3 has 16 residues. Between the trimmed V and J ends, which lost 1 base and 4 bases, there was a span of 16 bases. CDR1 and CDR2 (germline): SGHTA, FQGNSA. CDR3 region: CASSLVPPGLSTEAFF. CDR3 bases: TGTGCCAGCAGCTTAGTCCCCCCGGGGTTGAGCACTGAAGCTTTCTTT.